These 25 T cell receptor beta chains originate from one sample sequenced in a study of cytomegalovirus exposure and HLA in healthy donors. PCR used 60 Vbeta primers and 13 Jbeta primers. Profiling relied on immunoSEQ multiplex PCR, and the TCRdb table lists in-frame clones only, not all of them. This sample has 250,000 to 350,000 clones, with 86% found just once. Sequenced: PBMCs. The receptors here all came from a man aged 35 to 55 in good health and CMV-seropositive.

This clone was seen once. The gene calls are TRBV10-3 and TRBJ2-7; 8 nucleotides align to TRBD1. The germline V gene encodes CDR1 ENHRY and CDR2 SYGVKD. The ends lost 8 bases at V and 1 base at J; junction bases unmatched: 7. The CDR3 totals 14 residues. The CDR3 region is CAIADRGQSYEQYF. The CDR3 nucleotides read TGTGCCATCGCAGACAGGGGACAATCCTACGAGCAGTACTTC.

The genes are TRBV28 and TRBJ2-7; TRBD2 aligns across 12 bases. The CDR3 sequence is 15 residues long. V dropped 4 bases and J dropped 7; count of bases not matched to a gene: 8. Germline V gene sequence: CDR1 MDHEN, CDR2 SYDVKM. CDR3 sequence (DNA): TGTGCCAGCAGTTCCCGACTAGCGGGAGAGCGGGAGCAGTACTTC. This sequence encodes CASSSRLAGEREQYF.

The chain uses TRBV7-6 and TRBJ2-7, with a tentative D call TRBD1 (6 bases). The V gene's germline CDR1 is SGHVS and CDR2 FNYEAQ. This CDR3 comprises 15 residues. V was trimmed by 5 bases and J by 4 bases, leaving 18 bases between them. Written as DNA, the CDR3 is TGTGCCAGCAGCCCGACAGTGAGGGGGATATACGAGCAGTACTTC. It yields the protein CASSPTVRGIYEQYF. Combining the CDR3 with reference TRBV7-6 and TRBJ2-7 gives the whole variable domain GAGVSQSPRYKVTKRGQDVALRCDPISGHVSLYWYRQALGQGPEFLTYFNYEAQQDKSGLPNDRFSAERPEGSISTLTIQRTEQRDSAMYRCASSPTVRGIYEQYFGPGTRLTVT.

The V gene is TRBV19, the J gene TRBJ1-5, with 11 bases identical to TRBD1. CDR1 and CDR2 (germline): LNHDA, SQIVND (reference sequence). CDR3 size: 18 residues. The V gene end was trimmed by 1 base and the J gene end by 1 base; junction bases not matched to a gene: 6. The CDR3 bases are TGTGCCAGTAGTATAGGGACAGGGGGCCCCCTCAGCAATCAGCCCCAGCATTTT. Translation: CASSIGTGGPLSNQPQHF. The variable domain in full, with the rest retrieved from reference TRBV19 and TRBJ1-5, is DGGITQSPKYLFRKEGQNVTLSCEQNLNHDAMYWYRQDPGQGLRLIYYSQIVNDFQKGDIAEGYSVSREKKESFPLTVTSAQKNPTAFYLCASSIGTGGPLSNQPQHFGDGTRLSIL.

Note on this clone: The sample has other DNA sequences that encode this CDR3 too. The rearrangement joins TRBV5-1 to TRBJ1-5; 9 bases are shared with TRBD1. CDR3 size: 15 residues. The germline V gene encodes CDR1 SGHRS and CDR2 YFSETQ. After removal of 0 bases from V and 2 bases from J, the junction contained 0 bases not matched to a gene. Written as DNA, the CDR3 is TGCGCCAGCAGCTTGGGGACAGGGGGCAATCAGCCCCAGCATTTT. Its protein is CASSLGTGGNQPQHF.

Here the CDR3 DNA reads TGTGCCAGTAGTTTTGCAGGGGAGGGCTATCAGCCCCAGCATTTT. Its translation is CASSFAGEGYQPQHF. The chain links TRBV19 to TRBJ1-5, with D possibly being TRBD1 (6 bases). The CDR3 loop spans 15 amino acids. V lost 5 bases and J 5 bases, leaving 16 bases between the germline ends. CDR1 and CDR2 (germline): LNHDA, SQIVND (reference sequence).

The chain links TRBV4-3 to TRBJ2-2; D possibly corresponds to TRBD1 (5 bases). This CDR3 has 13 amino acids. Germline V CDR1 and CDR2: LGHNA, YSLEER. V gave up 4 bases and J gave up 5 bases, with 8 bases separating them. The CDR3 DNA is TGCGCCAGCAGCCTCAGACAGACCGGGGAGCTGTTTTTT. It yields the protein CASSLRQTGELFF.

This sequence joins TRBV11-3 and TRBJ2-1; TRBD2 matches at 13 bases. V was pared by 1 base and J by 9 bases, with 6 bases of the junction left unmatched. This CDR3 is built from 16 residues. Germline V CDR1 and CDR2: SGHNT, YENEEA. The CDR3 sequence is CASSLVGLAGDPEQFF. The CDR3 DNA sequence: TGTGCCAGCAGCTTAGTAGGACTAGCGGGAGATCCTGAGCAGTTCTTC.

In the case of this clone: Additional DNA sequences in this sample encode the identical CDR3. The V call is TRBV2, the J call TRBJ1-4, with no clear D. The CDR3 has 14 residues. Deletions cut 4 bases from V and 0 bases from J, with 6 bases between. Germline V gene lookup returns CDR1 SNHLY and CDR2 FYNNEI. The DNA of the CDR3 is TGTGCCAGCAGTGGCGGAGCAACTAATGAAAAACTGTTTTTT. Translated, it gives CASSGGATNEKLFF.

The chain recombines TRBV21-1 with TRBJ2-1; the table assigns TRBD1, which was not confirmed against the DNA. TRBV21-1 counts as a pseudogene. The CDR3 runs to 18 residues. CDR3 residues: CASTPRQGSRGAYNEQFF. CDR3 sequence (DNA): TGTGCCAGCACCCCTCGACAGGGAAGTCGAGGGGCCTACAATGAGCAGTTCTTC.

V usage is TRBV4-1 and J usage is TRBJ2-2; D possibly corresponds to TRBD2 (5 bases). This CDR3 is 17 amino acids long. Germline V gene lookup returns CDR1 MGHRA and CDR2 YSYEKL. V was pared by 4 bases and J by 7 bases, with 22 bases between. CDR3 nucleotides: TGCGCCAGCAGCCTGGGGAGAGCCCTTAAAAGTGGCGGGGAGCTGTTTTTT. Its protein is CASSLGRALKSGGELFF.

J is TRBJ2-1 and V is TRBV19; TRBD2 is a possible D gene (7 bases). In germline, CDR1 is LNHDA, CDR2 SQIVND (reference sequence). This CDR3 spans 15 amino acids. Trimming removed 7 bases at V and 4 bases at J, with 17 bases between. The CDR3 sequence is CASITPGGHYNEQFF. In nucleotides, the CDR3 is TGTGCCAGTATTACACCGGGGGGCCATTACAATGAGCAGTTCTTC. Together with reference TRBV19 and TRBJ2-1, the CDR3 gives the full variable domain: DGGITQSPKYLFRKEGQNVTLSCEQNLNHDAMYWYRQDPGQGLRLIYYSQIVNDFQKGDIAEGYSVSREKKESFPLTVTSAQKNPTAFYLCASITPGGHYNEQFFGPGTRLTVL.

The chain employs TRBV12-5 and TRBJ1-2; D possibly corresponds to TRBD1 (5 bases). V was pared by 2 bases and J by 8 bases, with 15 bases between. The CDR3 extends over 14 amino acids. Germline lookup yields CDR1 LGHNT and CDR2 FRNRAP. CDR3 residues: CASGLFGGRAGYTF. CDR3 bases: TGTGCTAGTGGTTTGTTCGGGGGAAGGGCGGGCTACACCTTC.

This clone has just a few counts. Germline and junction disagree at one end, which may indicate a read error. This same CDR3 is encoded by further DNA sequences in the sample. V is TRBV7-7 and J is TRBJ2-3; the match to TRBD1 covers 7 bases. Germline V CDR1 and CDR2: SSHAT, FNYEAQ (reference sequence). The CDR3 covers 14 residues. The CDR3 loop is CASSLTGGTDTQYF. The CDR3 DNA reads TGTGCTAGCAGTCTAACAGGGGGCACAGATACGCAGTATTTT.

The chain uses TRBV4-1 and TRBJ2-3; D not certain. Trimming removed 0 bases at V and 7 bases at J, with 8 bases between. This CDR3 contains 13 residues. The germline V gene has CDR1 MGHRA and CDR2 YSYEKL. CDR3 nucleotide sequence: TGCGCCAGCAGCCAAGACGGGTCCTATACGCAGTATTTT. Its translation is CASSQDGSYTQYF.

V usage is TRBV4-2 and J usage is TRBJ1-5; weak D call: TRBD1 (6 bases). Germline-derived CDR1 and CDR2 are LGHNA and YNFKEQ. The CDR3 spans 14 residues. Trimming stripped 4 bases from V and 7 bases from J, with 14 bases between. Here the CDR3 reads CASSLVGAGQPQHF. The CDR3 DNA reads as TGTGCCAGCAGCCTCGTGGGGGCAGGGCAGCCCCAGCATTTT.

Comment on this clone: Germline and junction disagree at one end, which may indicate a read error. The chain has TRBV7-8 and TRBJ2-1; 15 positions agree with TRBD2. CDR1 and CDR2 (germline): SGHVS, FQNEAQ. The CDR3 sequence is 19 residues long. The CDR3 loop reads CASTLNQGTSGRKYNEQFF. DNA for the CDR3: TGTGCCAGCACCTTAAACCAAGGGACTAGCGGGAGGAAGTACAATGAGCAGTTCTTC.

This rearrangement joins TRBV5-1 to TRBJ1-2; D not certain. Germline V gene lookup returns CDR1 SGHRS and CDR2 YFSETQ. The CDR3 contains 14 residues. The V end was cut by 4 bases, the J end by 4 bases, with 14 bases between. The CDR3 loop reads CASSPIQLPYGYTF. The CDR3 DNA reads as TGCGCCAGCAGCCCAATACAGCTCCCCTATGGCTACACCTTC.

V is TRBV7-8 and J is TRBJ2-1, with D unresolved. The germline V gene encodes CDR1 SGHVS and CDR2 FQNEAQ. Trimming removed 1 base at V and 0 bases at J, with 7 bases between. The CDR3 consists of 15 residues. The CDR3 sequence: CASSLVAVSYNEQFF. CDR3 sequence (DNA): TGTGCCAGCAGCTTAGTGGCAGTCTCCTACAATGAGCAGTTCTTC.

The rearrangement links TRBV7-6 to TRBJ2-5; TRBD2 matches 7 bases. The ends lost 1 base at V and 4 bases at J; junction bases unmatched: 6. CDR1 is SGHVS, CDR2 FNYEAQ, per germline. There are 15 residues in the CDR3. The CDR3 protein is CASSLVSRESETQYF. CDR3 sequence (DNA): TGTGCCAGCAGCTTAGTCTCGCGGGAGTCAGAGACCCAGTACTTC.

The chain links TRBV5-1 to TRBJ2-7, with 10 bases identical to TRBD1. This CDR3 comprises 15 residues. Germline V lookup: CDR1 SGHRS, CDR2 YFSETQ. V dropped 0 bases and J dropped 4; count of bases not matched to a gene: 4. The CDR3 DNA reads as TGCGCCAGCAGCTTGGGACAGGGGGCGAATTACGAGCAGTACTTC. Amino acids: CASSLGQGANYEQYF.

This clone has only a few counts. As DNA, the CDR3 is TGTGCCAGCAGGACGGGACTAGCGTCCAATGAGCAGTTCTTC. This sequence encodes CASRTGLASNEQFF. The chain uses TRBV27 and TRBJ2-1; 10 nucleotides line up with TRBD2. Looked up from germline, CDR1 is MNHEY and CDR2 is SMNVEV (reference sequence). V lost 6 bases and J lost 6; bases outside the gene matches: 5. The CDR3 contains 14 residues.

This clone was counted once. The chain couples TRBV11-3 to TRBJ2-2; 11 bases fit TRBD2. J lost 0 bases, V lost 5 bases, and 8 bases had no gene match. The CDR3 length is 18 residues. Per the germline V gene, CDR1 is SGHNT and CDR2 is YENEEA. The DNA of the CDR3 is TGTGCCAGCAGCGGTGGGACTAGCGGTCGTACGAACACCGGGGAGCTGTTTTTT. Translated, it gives CASSGGTSGRTNTGELFF.

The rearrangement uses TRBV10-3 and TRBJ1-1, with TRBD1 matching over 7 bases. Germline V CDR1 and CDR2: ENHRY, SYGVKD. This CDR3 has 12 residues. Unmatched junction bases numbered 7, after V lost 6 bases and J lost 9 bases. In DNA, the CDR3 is TGTGCCATCAGGGGCAGTAGGGGGCAAGCTTTCTTT. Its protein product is CAIRGSRGQAFF.

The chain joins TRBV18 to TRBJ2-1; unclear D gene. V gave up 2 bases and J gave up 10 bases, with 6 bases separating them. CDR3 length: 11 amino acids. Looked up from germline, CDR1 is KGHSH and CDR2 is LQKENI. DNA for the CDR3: TGTGCCAGCTCACCAGTTCAGGAGCAGTTCTTC. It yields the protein CASSPVQEQFF.